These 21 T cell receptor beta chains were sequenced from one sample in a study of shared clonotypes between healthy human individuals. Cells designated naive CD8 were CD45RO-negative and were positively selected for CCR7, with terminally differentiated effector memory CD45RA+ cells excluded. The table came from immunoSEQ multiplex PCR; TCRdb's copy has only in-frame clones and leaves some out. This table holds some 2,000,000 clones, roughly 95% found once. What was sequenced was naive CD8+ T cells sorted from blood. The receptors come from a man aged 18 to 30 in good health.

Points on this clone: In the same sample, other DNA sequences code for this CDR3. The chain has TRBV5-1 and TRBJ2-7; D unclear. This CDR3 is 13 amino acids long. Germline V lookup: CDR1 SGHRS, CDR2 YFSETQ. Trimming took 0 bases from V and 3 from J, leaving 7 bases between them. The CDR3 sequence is CASSLGTLYEQYF. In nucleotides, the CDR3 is TGCGCCAGCAGCTTGGGGACGCTCTACGAGCAGTACTTC.

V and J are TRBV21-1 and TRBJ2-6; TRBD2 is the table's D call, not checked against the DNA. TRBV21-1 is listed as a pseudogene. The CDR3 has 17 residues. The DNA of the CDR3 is TGTGCCAGCAGCAAGAGAGGGCGGGTATCTGGGGCCAACGTCCTGACTTTC. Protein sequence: CASSKRGRVSGANVLTF.

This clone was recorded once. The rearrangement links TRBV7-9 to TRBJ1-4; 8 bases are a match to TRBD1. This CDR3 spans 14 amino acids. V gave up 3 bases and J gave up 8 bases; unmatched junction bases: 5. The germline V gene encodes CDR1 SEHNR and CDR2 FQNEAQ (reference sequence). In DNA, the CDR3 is TGTGCCAGCAGCTTCGACGGGGACAGGGAAAAACTGTTTTTT. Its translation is CASSFDGDREKLFF. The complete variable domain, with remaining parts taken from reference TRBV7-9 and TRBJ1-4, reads DTGVSQNPRHKITKRGQNVTFRCDPISEHNRLYWYRQTLGQGPEFLTYFQNEAQLEKSRLLSDRFSAERPKGSFSTLEIQRTEQGDSAMYLCASSFDGDREKLFFGSGTQLSVL.

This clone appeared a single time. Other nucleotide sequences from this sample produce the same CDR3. The CDR3 sequence is CSVPGQGNYGYTF. CDR3 in DNA: TGCAGCGTCCCAGGACAGGGGAACTATGGCTACACCTTC. The gene calls are TRBV29-1 and TRBJ1-2; 9 bases agree with TRBD1. With V trimmed by 6 bases and J by 2 bases, 4 bases remained unmatched. Germline V gene lookup returns CDR1 SQVTM and CDR2 ANQGSEA. This CDR3 has 13 amino acids.

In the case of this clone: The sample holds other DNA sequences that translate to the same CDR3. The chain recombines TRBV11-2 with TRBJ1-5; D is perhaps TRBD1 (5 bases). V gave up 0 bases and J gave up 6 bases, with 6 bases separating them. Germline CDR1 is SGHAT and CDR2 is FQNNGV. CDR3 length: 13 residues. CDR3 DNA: TGTGCCAGCAGCTTAGAGGGGGGTCAGCCCCAGCATTTT. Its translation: CASSLEGGQPQHF.

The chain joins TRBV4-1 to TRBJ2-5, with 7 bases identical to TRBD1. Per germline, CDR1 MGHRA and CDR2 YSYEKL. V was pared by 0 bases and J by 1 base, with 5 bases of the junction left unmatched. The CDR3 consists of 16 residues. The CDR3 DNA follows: TGCGCCAGCAGCCAAGATGGAGAGGGGGCCCAAGAGACCCAGTACTTC. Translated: CASSQDGEGAQETQYF.

In nucleotides, the CDR3 is TGTGCCAGCAGCCAAACGGGACTCTCGCCCTACGAGCAGTACTTC. Protein product: CASSQTGLSPYEQYF. V usage is TRBV14 and J usage is TRBJ2-7; perhaps TRBD2 as D (6 bases). V shed 2 bases and J shed 2 bases, with 13 bases lying between them. The germline V gene encodes CDR1 SGHDN and CDR2 FVKESK. The length of the CDR3 is 15 residues.

The CDR3 nucleotides read TGTGCCAGCAGGCCTCGGGTGGAGGGCTACGAGCAGTACTTC. It codes for CASRPRVEGYEQYF. The rearrangement joins TRBV6-5 to TRBJ2-7; TRBD2 might be the D (6 bases). The CDR3 covers 14 residues. V lost 6 bases and J lost 3, with 15 bases in between. Germline loops: CDR1 MNHEY, CDR2 SVGAGI.

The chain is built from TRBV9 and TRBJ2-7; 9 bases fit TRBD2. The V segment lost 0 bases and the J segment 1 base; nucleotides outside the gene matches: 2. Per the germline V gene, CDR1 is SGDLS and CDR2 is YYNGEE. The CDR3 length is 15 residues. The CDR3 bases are TGTGCCAGCAGCGTAGGCGGGAGGGCTTCCTACGAGCAGTACTTC. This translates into CASSVGGRASYEQYF.

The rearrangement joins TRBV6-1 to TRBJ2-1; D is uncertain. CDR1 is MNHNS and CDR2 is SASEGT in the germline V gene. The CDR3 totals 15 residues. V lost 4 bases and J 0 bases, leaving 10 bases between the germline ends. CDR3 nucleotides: TGTGCCAGCAGTGCGCTCAGGAACTCCTACAATGAGCAGTTCTTC. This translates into CASSALRNSYNEQFF.

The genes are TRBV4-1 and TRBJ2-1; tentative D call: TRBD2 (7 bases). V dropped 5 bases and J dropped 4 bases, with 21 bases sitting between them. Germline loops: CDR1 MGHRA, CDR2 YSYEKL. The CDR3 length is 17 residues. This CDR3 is CASSARSGGAFYNEQFF. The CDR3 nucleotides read TGCGCCAGCAGCGCACGATCGGGGGGCGCTTTTTACAATGAGCAGTTCTTC.

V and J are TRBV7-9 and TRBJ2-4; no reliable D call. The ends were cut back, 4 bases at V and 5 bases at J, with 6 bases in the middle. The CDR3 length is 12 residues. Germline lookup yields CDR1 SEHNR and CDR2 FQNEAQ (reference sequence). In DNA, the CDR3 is TGTGCCAGCAGCTCCCGGCAAAACATTCAGTACTTC. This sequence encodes CASSSRQNIQYF.

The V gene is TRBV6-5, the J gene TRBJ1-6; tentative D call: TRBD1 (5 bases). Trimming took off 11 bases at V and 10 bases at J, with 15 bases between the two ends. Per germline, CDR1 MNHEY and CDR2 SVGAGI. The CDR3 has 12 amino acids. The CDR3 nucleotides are TGTGCCGGGGGACCTCTCGAGTCACCCCTCCACTTT. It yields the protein CAGGPLESPLHF.

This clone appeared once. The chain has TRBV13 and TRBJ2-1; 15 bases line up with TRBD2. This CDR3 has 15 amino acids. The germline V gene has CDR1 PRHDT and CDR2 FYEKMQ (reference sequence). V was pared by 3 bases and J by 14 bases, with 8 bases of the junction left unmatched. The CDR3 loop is CASSFRTSGGAAEFF. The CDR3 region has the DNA TGTGCCAGCAGCTTCCGGACTAGCGGGGGGGCGGCTGAGTTCTTC. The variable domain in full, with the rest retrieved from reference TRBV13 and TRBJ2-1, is AAGVIQSPRHLIKEKRETATLKCYPIPRHDTVYWYQQGPGQDPQFLISFYEKMQSDKGSIPDRFSAQQFSDYHSELNMSSLELGDSALYFCASSFRTSGGAAEFFGPGTRLTVL.

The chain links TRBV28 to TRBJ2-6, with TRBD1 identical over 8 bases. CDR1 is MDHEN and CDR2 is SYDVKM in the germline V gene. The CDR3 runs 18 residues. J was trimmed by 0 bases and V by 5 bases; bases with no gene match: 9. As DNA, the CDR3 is TGTGCCAGCAGTCCAATCCAGGGGGCTGACTCTGGGGCCAACGTCCTGACTTTC. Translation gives CASSPIQGADSGANVLTF.

The CDR3 reads CASSSGGPGQGGNYGYTF. CDR3 DNA: TGTGCCAGCAGTTCGGGGGGGCCGGGACAGGGAGGTAACTATGGCTACACCTTC. The chain employs TRBV27 and TRBJ1-2; 9 nucleotides agree with TRBD1. The germline V gene encodes CDR1 MNHEY and CDR2 SMNVEV (reference sequence). The CDR3 runs 18 residues. The V gene end was trimmed by 4 bases and the J gene end by 1 base; junction bases not matched to a gene: 13.

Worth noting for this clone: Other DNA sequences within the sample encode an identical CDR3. In DNA form, the CDR3 reads TGTGCCAGTAGTATAAGAGCGGGTGGCACAGATACGCAGTATTTT. Its translation: CASSIRAGGTDTQYF. V is TRBV19 and J is TRBJ2-3; a possible D gene is TRBD2 (6 bases). V lost 2 bases and J 1 base, leaving 10 bases between the germline ends. Germline CDR1 LNHDA, CDR2 SQIVND (reference sequence). This CDR3 spans 15 amino acids. Full variable domain (missing parts from reference TRBV19 and TRBJ2-3): DGGITQSPKYLFRKEGQNVTLSCEQNLNHDAMYWYRQDPGQGLRLIYYSQIVNDFQKGDIAEGYSVSREKKESFPLTVTSAQKNPTAFYLCASSIRAGGTDTQYFGPGTRLTVL.

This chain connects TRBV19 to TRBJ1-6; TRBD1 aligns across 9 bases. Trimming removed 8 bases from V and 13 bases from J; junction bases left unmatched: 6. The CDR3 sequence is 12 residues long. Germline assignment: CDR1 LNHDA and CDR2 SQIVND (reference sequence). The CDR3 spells CASFDRGGPLHF. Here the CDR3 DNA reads TGTGCCAGTTTCGACAGGGGGGGGCCCCTCCACTTT.

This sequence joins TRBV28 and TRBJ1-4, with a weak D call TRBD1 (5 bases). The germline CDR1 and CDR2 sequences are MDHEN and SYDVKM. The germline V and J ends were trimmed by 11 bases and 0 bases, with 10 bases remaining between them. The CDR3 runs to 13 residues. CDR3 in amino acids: CAVGGATNEKLFF. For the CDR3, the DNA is TGTGCCGTCGGGGGAGCAACTAATGAAAAACTGTTTTTT.

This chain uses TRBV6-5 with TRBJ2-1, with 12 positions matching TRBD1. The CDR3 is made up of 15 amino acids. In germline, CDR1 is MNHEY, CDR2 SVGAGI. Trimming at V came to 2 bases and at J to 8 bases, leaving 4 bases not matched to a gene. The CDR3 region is CASSYGDRGLDEQFF. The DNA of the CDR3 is TGTGCCAGCAGTTACGGGGACAGGGGGCTCGATGAGCAGTTCTTC.

CDR3: CAWMQDMNTEAFF. The CDR3 DNA sequence: TGTGCCTGGATGCAGGATATGAACACTGAAGCTTTCTTT. This chain joins TRBV30 and TRBJ1-1; D ambiguous. The CDR3 covers 13 residues. V was clipped by 4 bases and J by 0 bases, with 9 bases between them. CDR1 GTSNPN and CDR2 SVGIG come from the germline V gene (reference sequence).